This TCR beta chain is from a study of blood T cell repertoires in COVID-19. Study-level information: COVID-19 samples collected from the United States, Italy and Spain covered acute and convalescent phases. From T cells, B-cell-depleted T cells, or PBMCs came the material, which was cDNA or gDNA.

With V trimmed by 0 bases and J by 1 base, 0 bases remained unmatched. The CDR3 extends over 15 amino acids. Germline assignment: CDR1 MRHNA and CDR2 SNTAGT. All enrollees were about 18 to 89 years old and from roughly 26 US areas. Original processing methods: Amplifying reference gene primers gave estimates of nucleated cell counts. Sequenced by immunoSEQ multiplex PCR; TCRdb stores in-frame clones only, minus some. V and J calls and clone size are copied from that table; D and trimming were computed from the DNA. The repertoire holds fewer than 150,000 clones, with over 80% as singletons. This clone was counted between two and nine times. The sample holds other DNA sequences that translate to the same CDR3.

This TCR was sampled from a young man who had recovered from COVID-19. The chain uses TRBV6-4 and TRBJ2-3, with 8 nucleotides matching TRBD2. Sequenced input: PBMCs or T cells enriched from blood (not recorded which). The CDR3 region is CASSDSRGGTDTQYF. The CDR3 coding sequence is TGTGCCAGCAGTGACTCGCGGGGGGGCACAGATACGCAGTATTTT.